These 13 T cell receptor beta chains were all obtained from the same sample, sequenced in a study of control samples from healthy donors and cancer patients. Profiled with immunoSEQ multiplex PCR; TCRdb holds only in-frame clones, not every one. The sample contains about 86,000 clones, roughly 93% of which appear only once. Material: blood. Receptor source: a woman aged 25 to 39 in good health.

This chain joins TRBV27 and TRBJ2-3; D may be TRBD2 (5 bases). V was trimmed by 7 bases and J by 6 bases, leaving 11 bases between them. CDR3 length: 12 residues. The V gene's germline CDR1 is MNHEY and CDR2 SMNVEV (reference sequence). DNA of the CDR3: TGTGCCAGCACCAACAAGCGGGATACGCAGTATTTT. It specifies CASTNKRDTQYF.

V gene TRBV27 combines with J gene TRBJ2-5; D might be TRBD1 (5 bases). The length of the CDR3 is 15 residues. From germline, CDR1 is MNHEY and CDR2 SMNVEV (reference sequence). Trimming shortened V by 2 bases and J by 2 bases, and 12 bases separated the two germline ends. The CDR3 protein is CASSLSRATQETQYF. The CDR3 DNA reads as TGTGCCAGCAGTTTAAGCAGGGCGACTCAAGAGACCCAGTACTTC.

V gene TRBV28 combines with J gene TRBJ1-3; D call uncertain. Germline CDR1 MDHEN, CDR2 SYDVKM. The CDR3 runs to 12 residues. V lost 7 bases to trimming and J lost 0 bases, with 4 bases between them. The CDR3 is CASTSSGNTIYF. In nucleotides, the CDR3 is TGTGCCAGCACGTCCTCTGGAAACACCATATATTTT.

This clone was seen a single time. V is TRBV3-1 (or the pseudogene TRBV3-2) and J is TRBJ2-1, with 8 bases aligning to TRBD1. The germline V gene has CDR1 LGHDT and CDR2 YNNKEL (reference sequence). V lost 2 bases to trimming and J lost 1 base; unmatched junction nucleotides: 10. The CDR3 is 18 residues long. CDR3: CASSQSPRGRISYNEQFF. CDR3 in DNA: TGTGCCAGCAGCCAATCCCCCAGGGGGCGGATTTCCTACAATGAGCAGTTCTTC.

In the case of this clone: The same CDR3 also results from other DNA sequences found in this sample. This chain uses TRBV7-8 with TRBJ1-2; 7 nucleotides match TRBD1. The CDR3 contains 12 residues. Germline values: CDR1 SGHVS, CDR2 FQNEAQ. The junction had 2 bases not matched to a gene; V was cut back by 5 bases and J by 5 bases. The CDR3 sequence: CASSLTGYGYTF. The CDR3 DNA reads as TGTGCCAGCAGCCTGACAGGGTATGGCTACACCTTC. Complete variable domain (other parts from reference TRBV7-8 and TRBJ1-2): GAGVSQSPRYKVAKRGQDVALRCDPISGHVSLFWYQQALGQGPEFLTYFQNEAQLDKSGLPSDRFFAERPEGSVSTLKIQRTQQEDSAVYLCASSLTGYGYTFGSGTRLTVV.

The J gene is TRBJ2-7, the V gene TRBV6-5, with 7 nucleotides matching TRBD2. Germline-derived CDR1 and CDR2 are MNHEY and SVGAGI. V dropped 3 bases and J dropped 3; count of bases not matched to a gene: 5. The length of the CDR3 is 14 residues. In nucleotides, the CDR3 is TGTGCCAGCAGTTATGCCGGGACTATCTACGAGCAGTACTTC. It codes for CASSYAGTIYEQYF.

The rearrangement joins TRBV9 to TRBJ1-2; 7 nucleotides line up with TRBD1. The length of the CDR3 is 14 residues. Unmatched junction bases numbered 10, after V lost 3 bases and J lost 8 bases. CDR1 is SGDLS, CDR2 YYNGEE, per germline. The CDR3 region is CASSEGQHPYGYTF. The CDR3 nucleotides are TGTGCCAGCAGCGAGGGACAGCATCCCTACGGCTACACCTTC.

The CDR3 region has the DNA TGTGCCAGTAGTAGGGCAGGGCATCGGAGCAATCAGCCCCAGCATTTT. This encodes CASSRAGHRSNQPQHF. The chain carries TRBV19 and TRBJ1-5, with D perhaps TRBD1 (5 bases). The germline V and J ends were trimmed by 4 bases and 1 base, with 14 bases remaining between them. Germline V gene data show CDR1 as LNHDA and CDR2 as SQIVND (reference sequence). The CDR3 has 16 residues. The entire variable domain, with the rest obtained from reference TRBV19 and TRBJ1-5, is as follows: DGGITQSPKYLFRKEGQNVTLSCEQNLNHDAMYWYRQDPGQGLRLIYYSQIVNDFQKGDIAEGYSVSREKKESFPLTVTSAQKNPTAFYLCASSRAGHRSNQPQHFGDGTRLSIL.

V gene TRBV7-3 combines with J gene TRBJ2-2, with D perhaps assigned TRBD1 or TRBD2 (5 bases each). V was clipped by 5 bases and J by 3 bases, with 10 bases between them. The CDR3 totals 14 residues. In germline, CDR1 is SGHTA, CDR2 FQGTGA. The CDR3 coding sequence is TGTGCCAGCAGCCCTCCGGGGCACACCGGGGAGCTGTTTTTT. Protein sequence: CASSPPGHTGELFF.

The chain is built from TRBV6-6 and TRBJ2-3; 9 bases align to TRBD2. This CDR3 region has 13 residues. V shed 10 bases, J shed 4 bases, and the junction held 6 bases outside the gene matches. From germline, CDR1 is MNHNY and CDR2 SVGAGI (reference sequence). CDR3 bases: TGTGCCATCACAGCGGGGGGATCAGATACGCAGTATTTT. It encodes CAITAGGSDTQYF.

Written as DNA, the CDR3 is TGCAGCGTTGGACCCGAGACGGCTAACTATGGCTACACCTTC. This sequence encodes CSVGPETANYGYTF. V and J are TRBV29-1 and TRBJ1-2; D gene ambiguous. In germline, CDR1 is SQVTM, CDR2 ANQGSEA. This CDR3 comprises 14 residues. V gave up 4 bases and J gave up 0 bases, with 12 bases separating them.

The V and J genes are TRBV12-3 or TRBV12-4 and TRBJ2-1, with no clear D. The germline V and J ends were trimmed by 5 bases and 7 bases, with 12 bases remaining between them. CDR3 length: 13 amino acids. CDR3 coding DNA: TGTGCCAGCAGTCCCTACAGTGGGAATGAGCAGTTCTTC. It translates to CASSPYSGNEQFF.

The V gene is TRBV6-1, the J gene TRBJ1-2; a possible D gene is TRBD1 (6 bases). The CDR3 is 13 residues long. Between the trimmed V and J ends, which lost 5 bases and 6 bases, there was a span of 13 bases. From germline, CDR1 is MNHNS and CDR2 SASEGT. The CDR3 DNA is TGTGCCAGCAGTAGCGGGACATTAAATGGCTACACCTTC. It specifies CASSSGTLNGYTF.